The 26 T cell receptor beta chains listed next were all sequenced from one sample in a study of shared clonotypes between healthy human individuals. Here immunoSEQ multiplex PCR was the method, and the copy in TCRdb shows in-frame clones only, minus some. The sample holds fewer than 1.8 million clones, just under 99% seen once. The specimen was naive CD4+ T cells sorted from blood. Subset here: CD45RA+ positively selected. All receptors derive from a man aged 25-45 years in good health.

The rearrangement links TRBV6-5 to TRBJ2-5, with 9 bases lining up with TRBD1. The J segment lost 5 bases and the V segment lost 2 bases, leaving 6 bases of the junction unmatched. CDR3 length: 15 residues. Germline V gene sequence: CDR1 MNHEY, CDR2 SVGAGI. This CDR3 is CASSYGDRVGETQYF. CDR3 nucleotide sequence: TGTGCCAGCAGTTACGGGGACAGGGTGGGGGAGACCCAGTACTTC.

The chain joins TRBV21-1 to TRBJ1-5. TRBV21-1 is labeled a pseudogene. The CDR3 has 15 amino acids. The CDR3, as DNA: TGTGCCAGCAGCAAAGAGGGATTTAGCAATCAGCCCCAGCATTTT. Translated: CASSKEGFSNQPQHF.

The rearrangement links TRBV18 to TRBJ2-7; 9 bases match TRBD1. The CDR3 sequence is 14 residues long. With 8 bases clipped from V and 2 bases from J, the junction kept 7 bases outside the gene matches. Germline assignment: CDR1 KGHSH and CDR2 LQKENI. The CDR3 loop reads CASRPGQGPYEQYF. The CDR3 nucleotides read TGTGCCAGCAGACCGGGACAGGGCCCCTACGAGCAGTACTTC. Based on the CDR3 plus reference TRBV18 and TRBJ2-7, the full variable domain is NAGVMQNPRHLVRRRGQEARLRCSPMKGHSHVYWYRQLPEEGLKFMVYLQKENIIDESGMPKERFSAEFPKEGPSILRIQQVVRGDSAAYFCASRPGQGPYEQYFGPGTRLTVT.

The chain carries TRBV6-4 and TRBJ2-5; D ambiguous. The CDR3 has 13 residues. Germline values: CDR1 MRHNA, CDR2 SNTAGT. Trimming pared 0 bases from V and 4 bases from J, leaving 6 bases between. CDR3: CASSDSWGETQYF. CDR3 bases: TGTGCCAGCAGTGACTCATGGGGAGAGACCCAGTACTTC.

The chain has TRBV19 and TRBJ1-4; 7 bases are shared with TRBD1. Germline V gene lookup returns CDR1 LNHDA and CDR2 SQIVND (reference sequence). The CDR3 is 15 residues long. Trimming removed 7 bases from V and 7 bases from J; junction bases left unmatched: 12. CDR3 sequence (DNA): TGTGCCAGTAAACATCTAGGGGGCGCGGTTGAAAAACTGTTTTTT. It encodes CASKHLGGAVEKLFF.

This chain uses TRBV21-1 with TRBJ2-7. TRBV21-1 is a known pseudogene. CDR3 length equals 17 residues. CDR3 amino acids: CASSKTSRGRTSYEQYF. The CDR3, as DNA: TGTGCCAGCAGCAAAACGAGTAGGGGGAGGACCTCCTACGAGCAGTACTTC.

This clone was detected a few times. The chain links TRBV20-1 to TRBJ2-7, with D possibly TRBD2 on 5 matching bases. Germline V gene lookup returns CDR1 DFQATT and CDR2 SNEGSKA (reference sequence). There are 11 residues in the CDR3. Trimming removed 3 bases from V and 7 bases from J, with 10 bases in between. CDR3 amino acids: CSASSPGEQYF. CDR3 nucleotides: TGCAGTGCTAGTTCCCCGGGGGAGCAGTACTTC.

V usage is TRBV4-3 and J usage is TRBJ2-3; 10 bases agree with TRBD2. The J segment lost 7 bases and the V segment lost 0 bases, leaving 7 bases of the junction unmatched. This CDR3 spans 16 amino acids. The germline CDR1 and CDR2 sequences are LGHNA and YSLEER. CDR3 sequence: CASSQDSSGSLHTQYF. The CDR3, as DNA: TGCGCCAGCAGCCAAGACTCTAGCGGGAGTTTACATACGCAGTATTTT.

This sequence joins TRBV6-5 and TRBJ2-7, with 11 positions matching TRBD2. Germline V gene data show CDR1 as MNHEY and CDR2 as SVGAGI. Losses at the gene ends were 1 base for V and 5 bases for J; bases not matched to a gene: 4. The CDR3 spans 15 residues. The CDR3 spells CASSYLPSGRNEQYF. The CDR3 DNA reads TGTGCCAGCAGTTACTTGCCTAGCGGGAGGAACGAGCAGTACTTC.

This clone was found once. The rearrangement links TRBV5-1 to TRBJ2-1, with 14 positions matching TRBD2. Germline assignment: CDR1 SGHRS and CDR2 YFSETQ. Losses at the gene ends were 4 bases for V and 8 bases for J; bases not matched to a gene: 11. This CDR3 region has 17 residues. The CDR3 DNA sequence: TGCGCCAGCAGCCAATCGGCCGGGACTAGCGGGAGAGATGAGCAGTTCTTC. Its translation: CASSQSAGTSGRDEQFF.

The V call is TRBV7-9, the J call TRBJ1-3, with D maybe TRBD1 (6 bases). CDR1 and CDR2 (germline): SEHNR, FQNEAQ (reference sequence). Deletions cut 5 bases from V and 2 bases from J, with 25 bases between. This CDR3 spans 19 amino acids. CDR3 region: CASSGTGISTGTTGNTIYF. CDR3 coding DNA: TGTGCCAGCAGCGGGACGGGTATTTCCACAGGGACCACTGGAAACACCATATATTTT.

The J gene is TRBJ2-5, the V gene TRBV10-3; D may match TRBD1 or TRBD2 (6 bases each). CDR3 length equals 17 residues. Germline V CDR1 and CDR2: ENHRY, SYGVKD. V lost 6 bases to trimming and J lost 0 bases, with 20 bases between them. DNA of the CDR3: TGTGCCATCAGGGGGGCCGGACTGGGAGGATACCAAGAGACCCAGTACTTC. Translating it yields CAIRGAGLGGYQETQYF.

The CDR3 DNA reads as TGTGCCAGTAGTATAAACGCGGGAGGGTTGGATACGCAGTATTTT. Translating it yields CASSINAGGLDTQYF. The chain uses TRBV19 and TRBJ2-3, with 9 bases identical to TRBD2. Trimming at V came to 2 bases and at J to 6 bases, leaving 6 bases not matched to a gene. CDR3 length: 15 amino acids. Per germline, CDR1 LNHDA and CDR2 SQIVND (reference sequence).

The V call is TRBV7-2, the J call TRBJ2-7; D not resolved. V shed 4 bases and J shed 1 base, with 14 bases lying between them. This CDR3 has 15 residues. CDR1 and CDR2 from the germline V gene are SGHTA and FQGNSA. The CDR3 DNA reads TGTGCCAGCAGCTCCCCAACTCTGGCTTCCTACGAGCAGTACTTC. Amino acids: CASSSPTLASYEQYF.

This chain uses TRBV14 with TRBJ2-2; no clear D gene. Germline V gives CDR1 SGHDN, CDR2 FVKESK. This CDR3 is built from 13 residues. V shed 1 base and J shed 1 base, with 1 base lying between them. CDR3 in amino acids: CASSQVNTGELFF. The CDR3 region has the DNA TGTGCCAGCAGCCAAGTGAACACCGGGGAGCTGTTTTTT.

V and J are TRBV28 and TRBJ2-7; TRBD2 matches at 9 bases. CDR3 length: 15 residues. Germline V gene sequence: CDR1 MDHEN, CDR2 SYDVKM. V trimming: 1 base; J trimming: 2 bases; junction bases outside the gene matches: 3. CDR3 in amino acids: CASSLSPSGAYEQYF. The CDR3 coding sequence is TGTGCCAGCAGTTTATCTCCTAGCGGGGCCTACGAGCAGTACTTC.

This chain uses TRBV6-5 with TRBJ2-3; D gene ambiguous. Germline CDR1 and CDR2: MNHEY and SVGAGI. Trimming removed 6 bases from V and 5 bases from J, with 6 bases in between. The length of the CDR3 is 11 residues. Here the CDR3 DNA reads TGTGCCAGCAGCTTCGGAGATACGCAGTATTTT. Translating gives CASSFGDTQYF.

The V call is TRBV5-5, the J call TRBJ2-5, with TRBD2 as a possible D gene (6 bases). The germline CDR1 and CDR2 sequences are SGHKS and YYEKEE (reference sequence). The CDR3 is 17 amino acids. V shed 0 bases and J shed 3 bases, with 18 bases lying between them. CDR3: CASSLEAGSPQKETQYF. The CDR3 DNA reads TGTGCCAGCAGCTTGGAAGCGGGCAGTCCCCAGAAAGAGACCCAGTACTTC.

The rearrangement joins TRBV28 to TRBJ2-3; D may be TRBD1 or TRBD2 (5 bases each). V was trimmed by 8 bases and J by 6 bases, leaving 9 bases between them. Per germline, CDR1 MDHEN and CDR2 SYDVKM. The CDR3 is 11 amino acids. CDR3 region: CASAGADTQYF. The CDR3 DNA is TGTGCCAGCGCCGGGGCGGATACGCAGTATTTT.

The chain has TRBV19 and TRBJ2-1; D unclear. CDR1 and CDR2 from the germline V gene are LNHDA and SQIVND (reference sequence). The V gene lost 7 bases and the J gene lost 4 bases, with 17 bases spanning the gap. This CDR3 is 15 amino acids long. This CDR3 reads CASILSPGGYNEQFF. DNA of the CDR3: TGTGCCAGTATCCTGAGTCCGGGCGGATACAATGAGCAGTTCTTC.

The gene calls are TRBV7-2 and TRBJ2-5, with D hard to call. This CDR3 region has 12 residues. Deletions cut 5 bases from V and 5 bases from J, with 9 bases between. Germline CDR1 and CDR2: SGHTA and FQGNSA. This CDR3 reads CASSPIPETQYF. The CDR3 DNA is TGTGCCAGCAGCCCCATTCCGGAGACCCAGTACTTC.

The chain links TRBV20-1 to TRBJ2-7, with D unresolved. CDR1 DFQATT and CDR2 SNEGSKA come from the germline V gene (reference sequence). CDR3 length equals 11 residues. The V gene lost 3 bases and the J gene lost 2 bases, with 5 bases spanning the gap. CDR3 sequence: CSASLAYEQYF. The CDR3 DNA reads as TGCAGTGCTAGTCTAGCCTACGAGCAGTACTTC.

The chain joins TRBV11-3 to TRBJ2-2; D remains ambiguous. Germline V gene sequence: CDR1 SGHNT, CDR2 YENEEA. Trimming took 2 bases from V and 7 from J, leaving 5 bases between them. The CDR3 is made up of 12 amino acids. The CDR3 protein is CASSLPDGELFF. The CDR3 DNA reads TGTGCCAGCAGCTTACCCGACGGGGAGCTGTTTTTT.

J is TRBJ2-1 and V is TRBV7-6; 10 bases line up with TRBD2. The J segment lost 1 base and the V segment lost 3 bases, leaving 6 bases of the junction unmatched. The CDR3 runs 17 residues. Germline V gene sequence: CDR1 SGHVS, CDR2 FNYEAQ. The CDR3: CASSFRASGSSYNEQFF. As DNA, the CDR3 is TGTGCCAGCAGCTTCCGGGCTAGCGGGAGTTCCTACAATGAGCAGTTCTTC.

This rearrangement joins TRBV7-9 to TRBJ2-1; the D is unclear. Deletions cut 4 bases from V and 2 bases from J, with 9 bases between. The CDR3 totals 14 residues. In germline, CDR1 is SEHNR, CDR2 FQNEAQ (reference sequence). The DNA of the CDR3 is TGTGCCAGCAGCTCCGGGTCCCCCTACAATGAGCAGTTCTTC. It translates to CASSSGSPYNEQFF. The whole variable domain, remainder taken from reference TRBV7-9 and TRBJ2-1, is DTGVSQNPRHKITKRGQNVTFRCDPISEHNRLYWYRQTLGQGPEFLTYFQNEAQLEKSRLLSDRFSAERPKGSFSTLEIQRTEQGDSAMYLCASSSGSPYNEQFFGPGTRLTVL.

V is TRBV27 and J is TRBJ2-5; 13 bases are shared with TRBD2. The J segment lost 5 bases and the V segment lost 9 bases, leaving 6 bases of the junction unmatched. The CDR3 spans 14 residues. Per the germline V gene, CDR1 is MNHEY and CDR2 is SMNVEV (reference sequence). In DNA, the CDR3 is TGTGCCAGTAGAGGGACTAGCGGGACCGAGACCCAGTACTTC. Its translation is CASRGTSGTETQYF.